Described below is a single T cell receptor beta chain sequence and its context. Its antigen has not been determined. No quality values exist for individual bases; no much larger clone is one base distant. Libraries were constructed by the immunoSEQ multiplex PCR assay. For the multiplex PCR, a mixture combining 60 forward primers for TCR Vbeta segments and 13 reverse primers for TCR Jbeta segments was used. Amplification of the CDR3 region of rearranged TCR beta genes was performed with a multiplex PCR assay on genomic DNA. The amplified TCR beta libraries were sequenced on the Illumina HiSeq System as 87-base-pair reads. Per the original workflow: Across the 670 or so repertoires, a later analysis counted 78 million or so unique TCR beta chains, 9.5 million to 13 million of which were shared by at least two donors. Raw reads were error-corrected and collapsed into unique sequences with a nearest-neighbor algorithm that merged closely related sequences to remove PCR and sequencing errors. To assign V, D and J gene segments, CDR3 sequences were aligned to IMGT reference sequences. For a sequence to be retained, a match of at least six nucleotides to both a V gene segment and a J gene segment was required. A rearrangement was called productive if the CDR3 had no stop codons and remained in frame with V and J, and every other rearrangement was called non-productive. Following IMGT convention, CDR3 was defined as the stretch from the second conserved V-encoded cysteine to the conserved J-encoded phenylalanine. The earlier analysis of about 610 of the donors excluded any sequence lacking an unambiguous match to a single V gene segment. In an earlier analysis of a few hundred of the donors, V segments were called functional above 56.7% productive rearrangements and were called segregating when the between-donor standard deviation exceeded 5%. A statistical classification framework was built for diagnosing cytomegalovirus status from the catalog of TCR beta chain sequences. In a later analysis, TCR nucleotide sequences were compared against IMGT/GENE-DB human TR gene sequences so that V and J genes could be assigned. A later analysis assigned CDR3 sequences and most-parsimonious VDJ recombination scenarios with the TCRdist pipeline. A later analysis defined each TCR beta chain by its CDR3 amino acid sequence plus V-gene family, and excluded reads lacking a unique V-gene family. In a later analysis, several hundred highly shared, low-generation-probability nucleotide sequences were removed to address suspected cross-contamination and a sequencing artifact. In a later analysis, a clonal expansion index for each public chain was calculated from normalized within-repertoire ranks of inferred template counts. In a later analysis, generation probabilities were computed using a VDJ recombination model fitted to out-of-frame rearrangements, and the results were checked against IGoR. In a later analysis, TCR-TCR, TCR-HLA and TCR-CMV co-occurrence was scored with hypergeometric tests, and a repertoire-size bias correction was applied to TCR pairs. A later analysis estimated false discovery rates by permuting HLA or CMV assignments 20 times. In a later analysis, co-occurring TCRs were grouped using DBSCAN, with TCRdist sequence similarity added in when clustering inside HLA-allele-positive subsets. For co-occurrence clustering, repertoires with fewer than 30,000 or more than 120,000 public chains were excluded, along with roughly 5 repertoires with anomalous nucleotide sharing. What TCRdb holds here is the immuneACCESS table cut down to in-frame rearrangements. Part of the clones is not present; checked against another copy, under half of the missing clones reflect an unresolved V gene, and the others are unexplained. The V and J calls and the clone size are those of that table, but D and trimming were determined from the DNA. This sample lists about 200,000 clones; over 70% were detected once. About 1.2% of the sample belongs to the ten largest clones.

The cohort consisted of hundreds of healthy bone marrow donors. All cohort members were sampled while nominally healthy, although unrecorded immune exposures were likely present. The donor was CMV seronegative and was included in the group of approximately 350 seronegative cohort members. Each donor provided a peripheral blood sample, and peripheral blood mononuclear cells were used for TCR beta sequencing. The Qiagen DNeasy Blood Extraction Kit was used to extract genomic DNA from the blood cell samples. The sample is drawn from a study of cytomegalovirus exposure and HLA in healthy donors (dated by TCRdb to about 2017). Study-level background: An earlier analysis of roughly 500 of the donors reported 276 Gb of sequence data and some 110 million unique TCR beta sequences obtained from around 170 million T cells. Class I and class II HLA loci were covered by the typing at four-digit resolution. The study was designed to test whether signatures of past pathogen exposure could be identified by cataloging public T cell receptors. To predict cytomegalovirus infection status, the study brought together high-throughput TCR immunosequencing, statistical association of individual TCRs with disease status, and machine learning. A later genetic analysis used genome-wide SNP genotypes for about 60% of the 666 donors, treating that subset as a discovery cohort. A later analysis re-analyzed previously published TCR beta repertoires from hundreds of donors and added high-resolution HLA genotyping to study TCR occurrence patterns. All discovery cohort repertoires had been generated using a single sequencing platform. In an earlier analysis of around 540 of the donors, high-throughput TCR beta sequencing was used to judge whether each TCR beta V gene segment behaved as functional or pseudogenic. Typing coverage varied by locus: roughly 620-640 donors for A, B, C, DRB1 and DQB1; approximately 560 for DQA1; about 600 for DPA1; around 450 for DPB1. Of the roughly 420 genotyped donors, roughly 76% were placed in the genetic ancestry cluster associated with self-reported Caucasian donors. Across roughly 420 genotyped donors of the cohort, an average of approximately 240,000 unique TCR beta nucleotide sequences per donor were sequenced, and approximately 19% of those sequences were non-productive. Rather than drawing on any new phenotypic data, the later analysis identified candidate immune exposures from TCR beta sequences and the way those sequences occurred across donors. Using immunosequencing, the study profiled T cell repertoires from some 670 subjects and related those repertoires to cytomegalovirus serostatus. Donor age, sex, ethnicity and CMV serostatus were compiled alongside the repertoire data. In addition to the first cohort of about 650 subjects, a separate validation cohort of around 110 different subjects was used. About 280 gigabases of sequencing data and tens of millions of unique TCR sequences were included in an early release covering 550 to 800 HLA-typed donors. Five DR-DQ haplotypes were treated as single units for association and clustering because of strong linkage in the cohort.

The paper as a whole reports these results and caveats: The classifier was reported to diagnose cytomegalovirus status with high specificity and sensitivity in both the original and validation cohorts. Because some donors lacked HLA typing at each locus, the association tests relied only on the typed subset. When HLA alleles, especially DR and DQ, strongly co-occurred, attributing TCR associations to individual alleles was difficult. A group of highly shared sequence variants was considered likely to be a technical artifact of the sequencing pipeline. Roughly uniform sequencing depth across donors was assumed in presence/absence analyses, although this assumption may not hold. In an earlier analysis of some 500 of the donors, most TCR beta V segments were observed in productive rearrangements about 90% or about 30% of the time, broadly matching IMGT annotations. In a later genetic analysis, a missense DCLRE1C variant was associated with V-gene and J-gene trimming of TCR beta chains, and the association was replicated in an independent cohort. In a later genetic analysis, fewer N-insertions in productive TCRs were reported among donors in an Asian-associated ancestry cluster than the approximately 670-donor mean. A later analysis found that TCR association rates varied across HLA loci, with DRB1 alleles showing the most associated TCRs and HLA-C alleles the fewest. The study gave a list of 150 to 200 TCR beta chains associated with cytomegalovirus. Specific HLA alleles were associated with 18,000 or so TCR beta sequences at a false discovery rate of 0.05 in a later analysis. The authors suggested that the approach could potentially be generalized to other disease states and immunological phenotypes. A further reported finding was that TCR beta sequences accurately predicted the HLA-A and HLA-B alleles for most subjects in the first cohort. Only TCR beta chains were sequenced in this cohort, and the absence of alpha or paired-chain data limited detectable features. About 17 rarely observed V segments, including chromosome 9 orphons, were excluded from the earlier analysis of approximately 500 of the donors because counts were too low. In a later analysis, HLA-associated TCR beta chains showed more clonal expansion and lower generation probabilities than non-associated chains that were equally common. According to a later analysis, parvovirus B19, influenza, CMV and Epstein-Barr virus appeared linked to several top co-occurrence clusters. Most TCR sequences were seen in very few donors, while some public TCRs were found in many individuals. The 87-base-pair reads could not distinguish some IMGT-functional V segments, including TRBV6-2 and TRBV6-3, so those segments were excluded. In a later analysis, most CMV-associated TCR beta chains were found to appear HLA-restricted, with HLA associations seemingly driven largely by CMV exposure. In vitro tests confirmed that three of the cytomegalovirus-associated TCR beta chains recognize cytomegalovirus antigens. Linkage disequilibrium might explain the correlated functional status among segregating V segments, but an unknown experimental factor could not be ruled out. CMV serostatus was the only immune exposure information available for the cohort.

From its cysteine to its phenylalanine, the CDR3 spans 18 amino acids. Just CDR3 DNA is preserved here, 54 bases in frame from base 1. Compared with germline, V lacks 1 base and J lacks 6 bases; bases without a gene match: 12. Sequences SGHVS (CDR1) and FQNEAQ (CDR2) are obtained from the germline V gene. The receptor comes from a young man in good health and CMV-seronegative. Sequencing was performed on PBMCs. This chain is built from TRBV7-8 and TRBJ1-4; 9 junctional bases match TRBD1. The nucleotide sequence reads TGTGCCAGCAGCTTAGTAGTCGGGACAGGGTATACTGATGAAAAACTGTTTTTT. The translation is CASSLVVGTGYTDEKLFF.